Listed below are T cell receptor beta chains from one sample, sequenced in a study of beta chain features in type 1 diabetes. Sequencing was performed with immunoSEQ multiplex PCR; in TCRdb, only in-frame clones are kept and a portion is missing. Among fewer than 350,000 clones listed, over 14% were seen once. The sequenced sample consisted of naive CD4+ T cells from blood. These TCRs come from a young man with type 1 diabetes. Both conserved end residues are part of each CDR3. The order of the fields is J gene, clone size, CDR3 length, V gene, D gene, CDR3 protein, CDR3 DNA. D genes are given only for firm matches. Expanded clones get a size class; other rows say once, few or many, or leave the size out.

j_call: TRBJ1-2
clone_size: -
cdr3_length: 13
v_call: TRBV19
d_call: -
cdr3_aa: CASTAAGILGYTF
cdr3_nt: TGTGCCAGTACTGCGGCAGGGATTCTTGGCTACACCTTC

j_call: TRBJ2-3
clone_size: -
cdr3_length: 15
v_call: TRBV7-2
d_call: -
cdr3_aa: CASNRGASATDTQYF
cdr3_nt: TGTGCCAGCAACAGGGGAGCTAGCGCTACAGATACGCAGTATTTT

j_call: TRBJ2-6
clone_size: -
cdr3_length: 15
v_call: TRBV28
d_call: -
cdr3_aa: CASSLGGTGANVLTF
cdr3_nt: TGTGCCAGCAGTTTAGGGGGGACTGGGGCCAACGTCCTGACTTTC

j_call: TRBJ2-1
clone_size: few
cdr3_length: 13
v_call: TRBV5-1
d_call: TRBD2
cdr3_aa: CASSPSTSGLWFF
cdr3_nt: TGCGCCAGCAGCCCCTCGACTAGCGGCCTCTGGTTCTTC

j_call: TRBJ2-1
clone_size: few
cdr3_length: 16
v_call: TRBV11-2
d_call: TRBD2
cdr3_aa: CASSLDLTSGYNEQFF
cdr3_nt: TGTGCCAGCAGCTTAGATCTCACTAGCGGCTACAATGAGCAGTTCTTC

j_call: TRBJ2-6
clone_size: -
cdr3_length: 17
v_call: TRBV18
d_call: -
cdr3_aa: CASSPLRASSGANVLTF
cdr3_nt: TGTGCCAGCTCACCACTCAGGGCTTCCTCTGGGGCCAACGTCCTGACTTTC

j_call: TRBJ2-3
clone_size: few
cdr3_length: 14
v_call: TRBV5-4
d_call: TRBD2
cdr3_aa: CASSLEASGATQYF
cdr3_nt: TGTGCCAGCAGCTTGGAGGCTAGCGGGGCTACGCAGTATTTT

j_call: TRBJ2-7
clone_size: few
cdr3_length: 13
v_call: TRBV30
d_call: TRBD1
cdr3_aa: CAWSVGTGDEQYF
cdr3_nt: TGTGCCTGGAGTGTAGGGACAGGTGACGAGCAGTACTTC

j_call: TRBJ1-2
clone_size: -
cdr3_length: 14
v_call: TRBV19
d_call: -
cdr3_aa: CASSSRGMSYGYTF
cdr3_nt: TGTGCCAGTAGTTCCAGGGGAATGAGCTATGGCTACACCTTC

j_call: TRBJ1-1
clone_size: -
cdr3_length: 19
v_call: TRBV30
d_call: -
cdr3_aa: CAWSVRVSVSLPRNTEAFF
cdr3_nt: TGTGCCTGGAGTGTACGAGTGAGTGTTTCTTTACCAAGGAACACTGAAGCTTTCTTT

j_call: TRBJ1-5
clone_size: -
cdr3_length: 13
v_call: TRBV15
d_call: -
cdr3_aa: CATSRGPRQPQHF
cdr3_nt: TGTGCCACCAGCAGAGGGCCCAGGCAGCCCCAGCATTTT

j_call: TRBJ2-2
clone_size: few
cdr3_length: 16
v_call: TRBV4-3
d_call: TRBD2
cdr3_aa: CASRPGTSRSTGELFF
cdr3_nt: TGCGCCAGCAGACCCGGGACTAGCAGATCCACCGGGGAGCTGTTTTTT

j_call: TRBJ2-1
clone_size: -
cdr3_length: 12
v_call: TRBV5-1
d_call: -
cdr3_aa: CATPVVGNEQFF
cdr3_nt: TGCGCCACCCCGGTAGTCGGCAATGAGCAGTTCTTC

j_call: TRBJ1-2
clone_size: -
cdr3_length: 14
v_call: TRBV6-5
d_call: TRBD1
cdr3_aa: CASSHRGRGYGYTF
cdr3_nt: TGTGCCAGCAGCCACAGGGGCAGGGGCTATGGCTACACCTTC

j_call: TRBJ1-1
clone_size: few
cdr3_length: 13
v_call: TRBV7-9
d_call: -
cdr3_aa: CASSSVARQEAFF
cdr3_nt: TGTGCCAGCAGCTCTGTCGCGCGTCAAGAAGCTTTCTTT

j_call: TRBJ2-5
clone_size: -
cdr3_length: 15
v_call: TRBV18
d_call: TRBD1
cdr3_aa: CASSQTGTGEETQYF
cdr3_nt: TGTGCCAGCTCACAAACCGGGACAGGGGAAGAGACCCAGTACTTC

j_call: TRBJ1-1
clone_size: -
cdr3_length: 14
v_call: TRBV28
d_call: TRBD1
cdr3_aa: CASGEEQGAAEAFF
cdr3_nt: TGTGCCAGCGGCGAAGAACAGGGGGCCGCTGAAGCTTTCTTT

j_call: TRBJ1-1
clone_size: -
cdr3_length: 16
v_call: TRBV15
d_call: -
cdr3_aa: CATRERALSPFTEAFF
cdr3_nt: TGTGCCACCAGAGAACGAGCTCTTAGTCCCTTTACTGAAGCTTTCTTT

j_call: TRBJ2-3
clone_size: few
cdr3_length: 14
v_call: TRBV7-2
d_call: TRBD2
cdr3_aa: CASRPSGNTDTQYF
cdr3_nt: TGTGCCAGCAGGCCTAGCGGAAACACAGATACGCAGTATTTT

j_call: TRBJ2-7
clone_size: few
cdr3_length: 15
v_call: TRBV11-2
d_call: -
cdr3_aa: CASSLEWGPSYEQYF
cdr3_nt: TGTGCCAGCAGCTTAGAGTGGGGCCCCTCCTACGAGCAGTACTTC

j_call: TRBJ2-3
clone_size: -
cdr3_length: 14
v_call: TRBV30
d_call: -
cdr3_aa: CAWSVPSRADTQYF
cdr3_nt: TGTGCCTGGAGTGTACCGAGTCGGGCAGATACGCAGTATTTT

j_call: TRBJ2-5
clone_size: few
cdr3_length: 16
v_call: TRBV7-9
d_call: TRBD2
cdr3_aa: CASSIRAGGPQETQYF
cdr3_nt: TGTGCCAGCAGCATACGAGCGGGAGGGCCACAAGAGACCCAGTACTTC

j_call: TRBJ1-2
clone_size: -
cdr3_length: 12
v_call: TRBV29-1
d_call: -
cdr3_aa: CSVERRVGEGTF
cdr3_nt: -

j_call: TRBJ2-3
clone_size: -
cdr3_length: 13
v_call: TRBV7-2
d_call: -
cdr3_aa: CASSYLDADTQYF
cdr3_nt: TGTGCCAGCAGCTACCTAGACGCAGATACGCAGTATTTT

j_call: TRBJ2-1
clone_size: few
cdr3_length: 16
v_call: TRBV7-2
d_call: TRBD2
cdr3_aa: CASSSAPGGGLNEQFF
cdr3_nt: TGTGCCAGCAGCTCGGCCCCGGGCGGGGGTTTAAATGAGCAGTTCTTC

j_call: TRBJ2-7
clone_size: -
cdr3_length: 15
v_call: TRBV5-6
d_call: TRBD2
cdr3_aa: CASSPLGRNSYEQYF
cdr3_nt: TGTGCCAGCAGCCCACTCGGGAGGAACTCCTACGAGCAGTACTTC

j_call: TRBJ2-7
clone_size: -
cdr3_length: 12
v_call: TRBV29-1
d_call: -
cdr3_aa: CSAGPDSREQYF
cdr3_nt: TGCAGCGCAGGGCCGGACAGTCGCGAGCAGTACTTC

j_call: TRBJ2-5
clone_size: -
cdr3_length: 14
v_call: TRBV5-1
d_call: TRBD1
cdr3_aa: CASSTSTGIETQYF
cdr3_nt: TGCGCCAGCAGCACCTCGACAGGGATTGAGACCCAGTACTTC

j_call: TRBJ2-5
clone_size: -
cdr3_length: 15
v_call: TRBV15
d_call: TRBD1
cdr3_aa: CATSRDDRDQETQYF
cdr3_nt: TGTGCCACCAGCAGAGATGACAGGGACCAAGAGACCCAGTACTTC

j_call: TRBJ1-3
clone_size: few
cdr3_length: 15
v_call: TRBV4-3
d_call: -
cdr3_aa: CASSQGGSSGNTIYF
cdr3_nt: TGCGCCAGCAGCCAAGGCGGAAGCTCTGGAAACACCATATATTTT

j_call: TRBJ2-5
clone_size: -
cdr3_length: 14
v_call: TRBV12-5
d_call: -
cdr3_aa: CASGRGTVQETQYF
cdr3_nt: TGTGCTAGTGGTCGCGGGACGGTCCAAGAGACCCAGTACTTC

j_call: TRBJ2-5
clone_size: -
cdr3_length: 16
v_call: TRBV28
d_call: TRBD2
cdr3_aa: CASRRFRTSGDPAQYF
cdr3_nt: TGTGCCAGCAGACGGTTTCGGACTAGCGGGGACCCGGCCCAGTACTTC

j_call: TRBJ2-6
clone_size: -
cdr3_length: 15
v_call: TRBV6-6
d_call: TRBD1
cdr3_aa: CASTDRGIGANVLTF
cdr3_nt: TGTGCCAGCACCGACAGGGGTATTGGGGCCAACGTCCTGACTTTC

j_call: TRBJ1-2
clone_size: few
cdr3_length: 13
v_call: TRBV2
d_call: -
cdr3_aa: CASKALGQYGYTF
cdr3_nt: TGTGCCAGCAAAGCCTTGGGACAATATGGCTACACCTTC

j_call: TRBJ2-3
clone_size: -
cdr3_length: 13
v_call: TRBV7-7
d_call: -
cdr3_aa: CASSLPGADTQYF
cdr3_nt: TGTGCCAGCAGCTTACCGGGGGCAGATACGCAGTATTTT

j_call: TRBJ1-1
clone_size: -
cdr3_length: 13
v_call: TRBV18
d_call: TRBD1
cdr3_aa: CASSGQGPTEAFF
cdr3_nt: TGTGCCAGCTCCGGACAGGGACCGACTGAAGCTTTCTTT

j_call: TRBJ2-7
clone_size: -
cdr3_length: 16
v_call: TRBV19
d_call: TRBD1
cdr3_aa: CASSQIGTGPTYEQYF
cdr3_nt: TGTGCCAGTAGTCAGATCGGGACAGGACCAACCTACGAGCAGTACTTC

j_call: TRBJ2-3
clone_size: -
cdr3_length: 16
v_call: TRBV14
d_call: TRBD2
cdr3_aa: CASSQSSGSLGGTQYF
cdr3_nt: TGTGCCAGCAGCCAATCGAGCGGGAGTTTAGGCGGTACGCAGTATTTT

j_call: TRBJ2-1
clone_size: -
cdr3_length: 17
v_call: TRBV4-1
d_call: -
cdr3_aa: CASSQIELGINAREQFF
cdr3_nt: TGCGCCAGCAGCCAGATCGAACTAGGTATAAATGCTCGTGAGCAGTTCTTC

j_call: TRBJ2-5
clone_size: -
cdr3_length: 16
v_call: TRBV15
d_call: TRBD1
cdr3_aa: CATSRAGTGGQETQYF
cdr3_nt: TGTGCCACCAGCAGAGCCGGGACAGGGGGCCAAGAGACCCAGTACTTC

j_call: TRBJ1-5
clone_size: -
cdr3_length: 16
v_call: TRBV19
d_call: TRBD1
cdr3_aa: CASSLSPGQGNQPQHF
cdr3_nt: TGTGCCAGTAGTCTGAGCCCGGGACAGGGAAATCAGCCCCAGCATTTT

j_call: TRBJ1-6
clone_size: few
cdr3_length: 18
v_call: TRBV18
d_call: TRBD1
cdr3_aa: CASSPSTGTGIVNSPLHF
cdr3_nt: TGTGCCAGCTCACCTTCTACCGGGACAGGGATAGTGAATTCACCCCTCCACTTT

j_call: TRBJ1-2
clone_size: few
cdr3_length: 15
v_call: TRBV14
d_call: -
cdr3_aa: CASSQAGTRVYGYTF
cdr3_nt: TGTGCCAGCAGCCAAGCGGGTACGAGGGTCTATGGCTACACCTTC

j_call: TRBJ1-1
clone_size: -
cdr3_length: 17
v_call: TRBV19
d_call: TRBD1
cdr3_aa: CASSVRQGLRLNTEAFF
cdr3_nt: TGTGCCAGTAGTGTTCGACAGGGGCTTAGACTGAACACTGAAGCTTTCTTT

j_call: TRBJ1-4
clone_size: -
cdr3_length: 14
v_call: TRBV9
d_call: TRBD1
cdr3_aa: CASSVGTGKEKLFF
cdr3_nt: TGTGCCAGCAGCGTGGGGACAGGAAAAGAAAAACTGTTTTTT

j_call: TRBJ2-2
clone_size: -
cdr3_length: 15
v_call: TRBV30
d_call: -
cdr3_aa: CAWSLPGTNTGELFF
cdr3_nt: TGTGCCTGGAGTTTGCCGGGAACCAACACCGGGGAGCTGTTTTTT

j_call: TRBJ2-2
clone_size: -
cdr3_length: 17
v_call: TRBV4-3
d_call: TRBD2
cdr3_aa: CASSQDRTSGYGGELFF
cdr3_nt: TGCGCCAGCAGCCAAGATCGGACTAGCGGGTACGGCGGGGAGCTGTTTTTT

j_call: TRBJ2-3
clone_size: few
cdr3_length: 15
v_call: TRBV5-4
d_call: TRBD2
cdr3_aa: CASSAGLAGTDTQYF
cdr3_nt: TGTGCCAGCAGCGCGGGACTAGCGGGCACAGATACGCAGTATTTT

j_call: TRBJ1-1
clone_size: few
cdr3_length: 14
v_call: TRBV9
d_call: -
cdr3_aa: CASSVEEAAGGAFF
cdr3_nt: TGTGCCAGCAGCGTAGAGGAAGCAGCCGGGGGAGCTTTCTTT

j_call: TRBJ1-2
clone_size: -
cdr3_length: 12
v_call: TRBV5-4
d_call: TRBD1
cdr3_aa: CASSLRDRIHNF
cdr3_nt: TGTGCCAGCAGCCTCCGGGACAGGATACACAACTTC

j_call: TRBJ2-2
clone_size: -
cdr3_length: 14
v_call: TRBV4-1
d_call: -
cdr3_aa: CASSHNSATGELFF
cdr3_nt: TGCGCCAGCAGCCATAATAGCGCAACCGGGGAGCTGTTTTTT

j_call: TRBJ2-5
clone_size: few
cdr3_length: 13
v_call: TRBV30
d_call: -
cdr3_aa: CAFLHQGLETQYF
cdr3_nt: TGTGCCTTTCTACACCAGGGTCTCGAGACCCAGTACTTC

j_call: TRBJ1-2
clone_size: -
cdr3_length: 12
v_call: TRBV30
d_call: -
cdr3_aa: CAWSRQGYGYTF
cdr3_nt: TGTGCCTGGAGTCGCCAGGGCTATGGCTACACCTTC

j_call: TRBJ2-2
clone_size: -
cdr3_length: 16
v_call: TRBV9
d_call: TRBD1
cdr3_aa: CASSKDRGRYTGELFF
cdr3_nt: TGTGCCAGCAGTAAGGACAGGGGGCGTTACACCGGGGAGCTGTTTTTT

j_call: TRBJ2-5
clone_size: -
cdr3_length: 11
v_call: TRBV20-1
d_call: -
cdr3_aa: CSAAGAKTQYF
cdr3_nt: TGCAGTGCTGCAGGGGCGAAGACCCAGTACTTC

j_call: TRBJ2-5
clone_size: few
cdr3_length: 16
v_call: TRBV2
d_call: -
cdr3_aa: CASGPPNSADQETQYF
cdr3_nt: TGTGCCAGCGGTCCTCCCAACTCGGCGGACCAAGAGACCCAGTACTTC

j_call: TRBJ2-6
clone_size: few
cdr3_length: 16
v_call: TRBV5-4
d_call: -
cdr3_aa: CASSGTYPLGANVLTF
cdr3_nt: TGTGCCAGCAGCGGTACATATCCGCTTGGGGCCAACGTCCTGACTTTC

j_call: TRBJ2-3
clone_size: -
cdr3_length: 14
v_call: TRBV15
d_call: -
cdr3_aa: CATSRDWGADTQYF
cdr3_nt: TGTGCCACCAGCAGAGATTGGGGGGCAGATACGCAGTATTTT

j_call: TRBJ2-2
clone_size: -
cdr3_length: 14
v_call: TRBV28
d_call: -
cdr3_aa: CASSLGQNTGELFF
cdr3_nt: TGTGCCAGCAGTTTGGGCCAGAACACCGGGGAGCTGTTTTTT